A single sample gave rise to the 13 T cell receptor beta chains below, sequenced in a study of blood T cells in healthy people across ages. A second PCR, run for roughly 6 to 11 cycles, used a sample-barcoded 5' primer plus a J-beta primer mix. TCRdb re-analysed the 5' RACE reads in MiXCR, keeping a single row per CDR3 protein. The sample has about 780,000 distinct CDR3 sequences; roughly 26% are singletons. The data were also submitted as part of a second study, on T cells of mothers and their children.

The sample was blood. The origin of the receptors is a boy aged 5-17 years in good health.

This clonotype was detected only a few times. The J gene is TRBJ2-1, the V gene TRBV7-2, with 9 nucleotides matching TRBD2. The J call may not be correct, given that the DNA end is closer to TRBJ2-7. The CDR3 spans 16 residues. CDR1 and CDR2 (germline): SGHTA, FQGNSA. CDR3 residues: CASSLAAGGGGYEQYF. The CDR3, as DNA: TGTGCCAGCAGCTTAGCCGCGGGAGGGGGCGGATACGAGCAGTACTTC.

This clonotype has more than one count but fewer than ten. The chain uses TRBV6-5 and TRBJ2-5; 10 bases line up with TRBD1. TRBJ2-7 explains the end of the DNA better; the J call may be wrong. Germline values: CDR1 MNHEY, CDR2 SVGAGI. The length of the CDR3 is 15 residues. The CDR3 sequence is CASSRGTGDSYEQYF. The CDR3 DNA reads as TGTGCCAGCAGTAGAGGGACAGGGGATAGCTACGAGCAGTACTTC.

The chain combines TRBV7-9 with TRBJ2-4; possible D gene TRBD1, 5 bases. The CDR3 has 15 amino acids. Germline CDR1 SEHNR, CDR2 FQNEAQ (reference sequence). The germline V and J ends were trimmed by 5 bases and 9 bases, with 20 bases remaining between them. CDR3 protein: CASSPIADTGGIQYF. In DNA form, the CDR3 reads TGTGCCAGCAGCCCCATCGCGGACACGGGTGGCATTCAGTACTTC.

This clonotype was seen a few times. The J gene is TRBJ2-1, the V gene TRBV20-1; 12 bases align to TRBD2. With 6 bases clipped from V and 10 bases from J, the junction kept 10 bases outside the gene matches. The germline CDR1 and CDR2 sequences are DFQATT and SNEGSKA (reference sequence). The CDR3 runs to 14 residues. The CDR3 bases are TGCAGTGCCATTGGACTAGCGGGGACAGCCGAGCAGTTCTTC. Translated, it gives CSAIGLAGTAEQFF.

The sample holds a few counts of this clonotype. The CDR3 protein is CASSPGRQYGYTF. As DNA, the CDR3 is TGTGCCAGCAGCCCTGGACGGCAGTATGGCTACACCTTC. The V and J genes are TRBV28 and TRBJ1-2; D unclear. Per the germline V gene, CDR1 is MDHEN and CDR2 is SYDVKM. There are 13 residues in the CDR3. V lost 6 bases and J 5 bases, leaving 13 bases between the germline ends.

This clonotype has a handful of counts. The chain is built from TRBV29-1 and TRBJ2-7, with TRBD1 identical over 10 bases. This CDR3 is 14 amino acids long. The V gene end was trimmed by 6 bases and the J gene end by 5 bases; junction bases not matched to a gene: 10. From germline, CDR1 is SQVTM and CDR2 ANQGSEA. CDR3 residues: CSVDPGQGNDEQYF. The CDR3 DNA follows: TGCAGCGTAGACCCGGGACAGGGGAACGACGAGCAGTACTTC.

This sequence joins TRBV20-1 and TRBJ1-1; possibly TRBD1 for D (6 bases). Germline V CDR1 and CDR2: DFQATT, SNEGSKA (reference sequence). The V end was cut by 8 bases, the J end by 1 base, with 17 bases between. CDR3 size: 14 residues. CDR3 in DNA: TGCAGTATAAACCCGGGACACAAGAACACTGAAGCTTTCTTT. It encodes CSINPGHKNTEAFF.

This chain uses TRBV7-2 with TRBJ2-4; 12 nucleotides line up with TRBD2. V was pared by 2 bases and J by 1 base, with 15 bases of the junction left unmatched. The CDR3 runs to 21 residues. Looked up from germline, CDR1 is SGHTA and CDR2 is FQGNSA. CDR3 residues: CASSLPEWFLAGGVAKNIQYF. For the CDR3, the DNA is TGTGCCAGCAGCTTACCGGAATGGTTCCTAGCGGGGGGGGTGGCCAAAAACATTCAGTACTTC.

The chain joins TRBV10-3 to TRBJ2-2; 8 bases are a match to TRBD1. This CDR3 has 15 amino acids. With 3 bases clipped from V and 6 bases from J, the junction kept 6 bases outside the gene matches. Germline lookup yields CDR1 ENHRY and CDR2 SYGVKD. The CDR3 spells CAISDQQGAAGELFF. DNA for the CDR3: TGTGCCATCAGTGACCAGCAGGGGGCGGCCGGGGAGCTGTTTTTT.

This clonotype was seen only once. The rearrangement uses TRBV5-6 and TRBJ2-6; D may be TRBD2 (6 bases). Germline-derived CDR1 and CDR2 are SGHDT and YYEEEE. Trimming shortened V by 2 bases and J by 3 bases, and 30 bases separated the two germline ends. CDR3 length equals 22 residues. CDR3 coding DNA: TGTGCCAGCAGCTTTCAAGTAATTCCCGGGGGTAAGAGCTCTCATGGGGCCAACGTCCTGACTTTC. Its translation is CASSFQVIPGGKSSHGANVLTF.

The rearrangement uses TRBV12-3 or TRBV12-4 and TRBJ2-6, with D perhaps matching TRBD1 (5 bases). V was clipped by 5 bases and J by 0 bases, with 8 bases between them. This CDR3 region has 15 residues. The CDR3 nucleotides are TGTGCCAGCAGTAAGACAGTCTCTGGGGCCAACGTCCTGACTTTC. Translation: CASSKTVSGANVLTF.

CDR3 region: CASSMGGDYNEQFF. The CDR3 bases are TGTGCCAGCAGCATGGGGGGGGATTACAATGAGCAGTTCTTC. The rearrangement links TRBV12-3 or TRBV12-4 to TRBJ2-1; 7 positions agree with TRBD2. The CDR3 spans 14 residues. V was clipped by 6 bases and J by 4 bases; unmatched bases: 6.

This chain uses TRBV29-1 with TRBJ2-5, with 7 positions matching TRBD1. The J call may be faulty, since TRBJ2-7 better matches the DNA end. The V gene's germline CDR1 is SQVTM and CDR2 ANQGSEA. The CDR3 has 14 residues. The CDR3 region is CSVEEGDSSYEQYF. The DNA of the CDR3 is TGCAGCGTTGAAGAGGGGGACAGCTCCTACGAGCAGTACTTC.